The T cell receptor beta chain under discussion was sequenced for a study of T cells after posttransplantation cyclophosphamide. This related bone marrow graft donor gave peripheral blood on the day of marrow donation. Here immunoSEQ multiplex PCR was the method, and the copy in TCRdb shows in-frame clones only, minus some. Captured here are over 25,000 clones, none seen once; the top ten comprise around 2.5%. This CDR3 is 14 amino acids long. With 5 bases removed from V and 3 bases from J, the gap between germline ends came to 13 bases. Germline V gene lookup returns CDR1 MDHEN and CDR2 SYDVKM. In its sample, this clone was seen many times.

The rearrangement uses TRBV28 and TRBJ1-2, with a tentative D call TRBD1 (6 bases). The sequence was collected from a woman in her sixties in good health, CMV-negative, and a related stem cell transplant donor. The sequenced sample consisted of PBMCs. CDR3 protein: CASSPLGQYYGYTF. CDR3 nucleotide sequence: TGTGCCAGCAGTCCACTCGGACAGTACTATGGCTACACCTTC.